What follows are 27 T cell receptor beta chains derived from one specimen sequenced in a study of shared clonotypes between healthy human individuals. Libraries were prepared by immunoSEQ multiplex PCR; TCRdb keeps only in-frame clonotypes and omits some of them. Of about 1 million clones listed, roughly 80% are singletons. The sample comprised memory CD4+ T cells sorted from blood. Indicated subset: CD45RA-negative fraction. These receptors were taken from a man aged 18 to 35 in good health.

The rearrangement links TRBV7-2 to TRBJ1-5; D not certain. The CDR3 extends over 13 amino acids. Germline CDR1 reads SGHTA; CDR2 reads FQGNSA. Trimming took 5 bases from V and 6 from J, leaving 11 bases between them. CDR3 protein: CASSILWGQPQHF. The CDR3 bases are TGTGCCAGCAGCATACTATGGGGTCAGCCCCAGCATTTT.

This chain links TRBV6-1 with TRBJ1-2, with no clear D. Germline V gene sequence: CDR1 MNHNS, CDR2 SASEGT. The CDR3 is 12 residues long. Trimming shortened V by 3 bases and J by 6 bases, and 8 bases separated the two germline ends. CDR3 in amino acids: CASSEIFHGYTF. The CDR3 DNA reads as TGTGCCAGCAGTGAGATTTTTCATGGCTACACCTTC.

This chain connects TRBV27 to TRBJ2-2; D uncertain. Germline V gene sequence: CDR1 MNHEY, CDR2 SMNVEV (reference sequence). V dropped 3 bases and J dropped 1 base, with 9 bases sitting between them. This CDR3 has 15 residues. CDR3 loop: CASSFTSWNTGELFF. CDR3 sequence (DNA): TGTGCCAGCAGTTTTACCAGCTGGAACACCGGGGAGCTGTTTTTT.

The CDR3 spells CASSGTSGGTGELFF. As DNA, the CDR3 is TGCGCCAGCAGCGGGACTAGCGGGGGGACCGGGGAGCTGTTTTTT. This chain joins TRBV5-1 and TRBJ2-2; 15 bases map to TRBD2. The CDR3 covers 15 residues. V was pared by 4 bases and J by 5 bases, with 0 bases of the junction left unmatched. Germline CDR1 is SGHRS and CDR2 is YFSETQ.

This clone has only a few counts. The chain recombines TRBV29-1 with TRBJ2-3; 10 bases are shared with TRBD2. Germline V CDR1 and CDR2: SQVTM, ANQGSEA. J lost 2 bases, V lost 1 base, and 12 bases had no gene match. This CDR3 region has 18 residues. DNA for the CDR3: TGCAGCGTTGAAGGCCGTCTAGCGGGAGCGAAATCCACAGATACGCAGTATTTT. As protein: CSVEGRLAGAKSTDTQYF.

The genes are TRBV7-2 and TRBJ2-3, with TRBD2 matching over 9 bases. The CDR3 is 15 amino acids. After removal of 5 bases from V and 0 bases from J, the junction contained 3 bases not matched to a gene. Per the germline V gene, CDR1 is SGHTA and CDR2 is FQGNSA. CDR3 amino acids: CASSRLAVSTDTQYF. The CDR3 nucleotides are TGTGCCAGCAGCCGACTAGCGGTAAGCACAGATACGCAGTATTTT.

This clone came up a few times. The chain links TRBV2 to TRBJ1-4; 8 bases are a match to TRBD1. With V trimmed by 6 bases and J by 2 bases, 8 bases remained unmatched. This CDR3 has 16 amino acids. From germline, CDR1 is SNHLY and CDR2 FYNNEI. The CDR3: CASSGVQGGTNEKLFF. CDR3 coding DNA: TGTGCCAGCAGCGGCGTACAGGGGGGCACTAATGAAAAACTGTTTTTT.

This clone showed up just once. This sequence joins TRBV10-3 and TRBJ1-1; D possibly corresponds to TRBD1 (5 bases). The CDR3 spans 15 residues. Looked up from germline, CDR1 is ENHRY and CDR2 is SYGVKD. V lost 3 bases and J 0 bases, leaving 11 bases between the germline ends. The CDR3 nucleotides are TGTGCCATCAGTGATCTAAAGGGGCTGAACACTGAAGCTTTCTTT. The encoded protein is CAISDLKGLNTEAFF.

V usage is TRBV7-6 and J usage is TRBJ2-1; 9 positions match TRBD2. Per the germline V gene, CDR1 is SGHVS and CDR2 is FNYEAQ. The trim removed 4 bases at V and 0 bases at J, leaving 4 bases unmatched. CDR3 length: 16 residues. The CDR3 sequence: CASSSLSGSSYNEQFF. As DNA, the CDR3 is TGTGCCAGCAGCTCTCTTAGCGGGAGCTCCTACAATGAGCAGTTCTTC.

Only one count was recorded for this clone. The chain joins TRBV5-8 to TRBJ2-3, with D maybe TRBD1 (5 bases). Germline V gene data show CDR1 as SGHTS and CDR2 as YDEGEE. The CDR3 consists of 17 residues. Trimming took 0 bases from V and 5 from J, leaving 19 bases between them. The CDR3 region has the DNA TGTGCCAGCAGCTTGGGCCAGGGATCATCTTTGGTAGATACGCAGTATTTT. Its protein is CASSLGQGSSLVDTQYF.

The chain combines TRBV6-4 with TRBJ1-1, with D hard to call. Germline CDR1 reads MRHNA; CDR2 reads SNTAGT. V was clipped by 9 bases and J by 5 bases, with 25 bases between them. The CDR3 is made up of 16 amino acids. CDR3 protein: CARQGGTSRTLTEAFF. In nucleotides, the CDR3 is TGTGCCAGACAAGGTGGTACAAGTCGAACACTGACTGAAGCTTTCTTT.

This clone was counted between two and nine times. The J gene is TRBJ1-4, the V gene TRBV15; the D is unclear. Trimming stripped 5 bases from V and 8 bases from J, with 12 bases between. The germline V gene has CDR1 LNHNV and CDR2 YYDKDF (reference sequence). The CDR3 is made up of 13 amino acids. This chain's CDR3 is CATSWGIGEKLFF. For the CDR3, the DNA is TGTGCCACCAGCTGGGGAATTGGAGAAAAACTGTTTTTT.

This clone was detected once. The chain couples TRBV19 to TRBJ1-1; perhaps TRBD1 as D (6 bases). V was shortened by 7 bases and J by 0 bases, with 18 bases between the two germline ends. The germline CDR1 and CDR2 sequences are LNHDA and SQIVND (reference sequence). The CDR3 is made up of 16 amino acids. This CDR3 is CASTWGRGVLNTEAFF. In nucleotides, the CDR3 is TGTGCCAGTACGTGGGGCAGGGGAGTCCTGAACACTGAAGCTTTCTTT.

This chain joins TRBV4-3 and TRBJ2-2; 8 bases line up with TRBD2. Germline CDR1 reads LGHNA; CDR2 reads YSLEER. V trimming: 0 bases; J trimming: 7 bases; junction bases outside the gene matches: 10. The CDR3 is made up of 17 amino acids. The chain's CDR3 is CASSQEGGRSRGGELFF. In DNA, the CDR3 is TGCGCCAGCAGCCAAGAGGGCGGGAGGTCCCGAGGCGGGGAGCTGTTTTTT.

The chain recombines TRBV28 with TRBJ2-7, with D perhaps TRBD1 (5 bases). The V gene's germline CDR1 is MDHEN and CDR2 SYDVKM. V was cut by 3 bases and J by 1 base, with 7 bases left in between. This CDR3 contains 13 residues. The CDR3 DNA follows: TGTGCCAGCAGTTTTGACAGTTCCTACGAGCAGTACTTC. This codes for CASSFDSSYEQYF.

This chain uses TRBV28 with TRBJ2-5; TRBD2 matches 10 bases. Germline CDR1 MDHEN, CDR2 SYDVKM. The CDR3 is 16 amino acids. J was trimmed by 4 bases and V by 5 bases; bases with no gene match: 10. The CDR3 sequence: CASSVRSGGGGETQYF. The CDR3 DNA reads as TGTGCCAGCAGTGTGAGAAGCGGGGGGGGAGGAGAGACCCAGTACTTC.

The chain has TRBV11-3 and TRBJ2-5, with TRBD2 matching over 9 bases. In germline, CDR1 is SGHNT, CDR2 YENEEA. This CDR3 has 14 residues. V lost 8 bases to trimming and J lost 4 bases; unmatched junction nucleotides: 8. CDR3 amino acids: CASALAGKGETQYF. CDR3 DNA: TGTGCCAGCGCACTAGCGGGCAAAGGAGAGACCCAGTACTTC.

V gene TRBV19 combines with J gene TRBJ1-5, with D unclear. Germline values: CDR1 LNHDA, CDR2 SQIVND (reference sequence). CDR3 size: 14 residues. The ends were cut back, 7 bases at V and 1 base at J, with 11 bases in the middle. The CDR3 region has the DNA TGTGCCAGTAACTCGGCGGCAAGCAATCAGCCCCAGCATTTT. Its protein is CASNSAASNQPQHF.

The J gene is TRBJ2-1, the V gene TRBV7-2; maybe TRBD2 (6 bases). Per germline, CDR1 SGHTA and CDR2 FQGNSA. The CDR3 extends over 17 amino acids. V was clipped by 3 bases and J by 9 bases, with 24 bases between them. The CDR3 loop reads CASSFGGFYIGPGEQFF. The CDR3 DNA reads TGTGCCAGCAGCTTCGGAGGGTTTTATATCGGGCCAGGTGAGCAGTTCTTC.

The chain combines TRBV6-5 with TRBJ1-1; D is unresolved. This CDR3 comprises 14 residues. Looked up from germline, CDR1 is MNHEY and CDR2 is SVGAGI. V was clipped by 3 bases and J by 5 bases, with 13 bases between them. The CDR3 DNA reads as TGTGCCAGCAGTTATACCATCTTCGGGACTGAAGCTTTCTTT. Amino acid sequence: CASSYTIFGTEAFF.

This rearrangement joins TRBV9 to TRBJ2-1, with 15 bases matching TRBD2. Unmatched junction bases numbered 8, after V lost 4 bases and J lost 9 bases. Looked up from germline, CDR1 is SGDLS and CDR2 is YYNGEE. This CDR3 is 16 amino acids long. CDR3 DNA: TGTGCCAGCAGCCCTGGGACTAGCGGGAGGAATGGTGAGCAGTTCTTC. Translating gives CASSPGTSGRNGEQFF.

In the case of this clone: This specimen includes other DNA sequences encoding the same CDR3. The chain has TRBV11-2 and TRBJ1-1, with a tentative D call TRBD1 (6 bases). The germline V gene has CDR1 SGHAT and CDR2 FQNNGV. Trimming cost V 0 bases and J 4 bases, with 12 bases left between them. The CDR3 is 15 residues long. DNA of the CDR3: TGTGCCAGCAGCTTAGAAGGGGGGGTTTCCACTGAAGCTTTCTTT. This encodes CASSLEGGVSTEAFF. Combining the CDR3 with reference TRBV11-2 and TRBJ1-1 gives the whole variable domain EAGVAQSPRYKIIEKRQSVAFWCNPISGHATLYWYQQILGQGPKLLIQFQNNGVVDDSQLPKDRFSAERLKGVDSTLKIQPAKLEDSAVYLCASSLEGGVSTEAFFGQGTRLTVV.

The chain joins TRBV18 to TRBJ2-3; 12 bases agree with TRBD2. Trimming removed 3 bases from V and 0 bases from J; junction bases left unmatched: 4. The CDR3 contains 17 residues. The germline V gene has CDR1 KGHSH and CDR2 LQKENI. The CDR3 spells CASSPTGTSGSTDTQYF. The CDR3 DNA is TGTGCCAGCTCACCTACCGGGACTAGCGGGAGCACAGATACGCAGTATTTT.

This chain links TRBV29-1 with TRBJ1-2; tentative D call: TRBD1 (6 bases). V lost 1 base, J lost 7 bases, and 16 bases lay in between. The CDR3 runs 14 residues. CDR1 is SQVTM and CDR2 is ANQGSEA in the germline V gene. The CDR3 loop reads CSVEVATGPSGYTF. Here the CDR3 DNA reads TGCAGCGTTGAAGTAGCGACAGGACCCTCTGGCTACACCTTC.

The chain couples TRBV5-6 to TRBJ2-1, with TRBD2 matching over 12 bases. CDR1 SGHDT and CDR2 YYEEEE come from the germline V gene. This CDR3 contains 17 residues. Trimming cost V 3 bases and J 8 bases; bases outside gene matches: 12. The CDR3: CASSSTSGGVRRDEQFF. The DNA of the CDR3 is TGTGCCAGCAGCTCGACTAGCGGGGGAGTGAGGAGGGATGAGCAGTTCTTC.

The chain combines TRBV7-6 with TRBJ2-5; 10 bases match TRBD2. The CDR3 totals 14 residues. Germline CDR1 SGHVS, CDR2 FNYEAQ. The V gene end was trimmed by 3 bases and the J gene end by 3 bases; junction bases not matched to a gene: 1. The CDR3 DNA reads TGTGCCAGCAGCTTCAGCGGGAGGGAAGAGACCCAGTACTTC. Translating gives CASSFSGREETQYF.

This clone appeared a few times. The V gene is TRBV10-2, the J gene TRBJ2-7; unclear D gene. This CDR3 has 16 amino acids. Germline CDR1 WSHSY, CDR2 SAAADI. V gave up 0 bases and J gave up 0 bases, with 12 bases separating them. The CDR3 protein is CASSESLFSTSYEQYF. The CDR3 nucleotides are TGCGCCAGCAGTGAGTCGCTGTTTTCAACCTCCTACGAGCAGTACTTC.